The clone carrying this T cell receptor (beta chain) was found many times. What it recognizes is unknown. Amplification of TCR alpha and beta CDR3 regions from RNA used iRepertoire nested multiplex PCR. Input was roughly 95-450 ng of tissue mRNA or PBMC total RNA. TCRdb re-analysed the multiplex PCR reads in MiXCR, keeping a single row per CDR3 protein. The table has roughly 200,000 distinct CDR3 sequences, about 31% seen once; the top ten hold about 19%. This specimen belongs to a study of glioma-infiltrating T cells. Study findings and constraints: Gliomas, especially low-grade, showed above-expected tissue-blood divergence; non-neoplastic patients showed below. Only very few CDR3 sequences appeared in both tissue and blood.

The ends were cut back, 11 bases at V and 0 bases at J, with 18 bases in the middle. Germline V gene sequence: CDR1 SNHLY, CDR2 FYNNEI. This CDR3 contains 15 residues. The sequence was collected from a human donor with low-grade glioma or glioblastoma, undergoing nonglioma brain surgery, or in good health (not recorded which). Source material: glioma tissue, nonneoplastic brain tissue, or PBMCs (not recorded which). The J gene is TRBJ2-3, the V gene TRBV2; a weak D match, TRBD2 (5 bases). Written as DNA, the CDR3 is TGTGCCCGAGCCCTTGAGGGAGACAGCACAGATACGCAGTATTTT. As protein: CARALEGDSTDTQYF.